This is a list of T cell receptor beta chains from one sample in a study of patients and donors after allogeneic stem cell transplantation. TCRdb recomputed calls from the RT-PCR reads with MiXCR, one row per CDR3 protein. Found here are 900,000 to 1,000,000 distinct CDR3 sequences, over 15% of them singletons; the top ten hold around 6%. Material: blood, either unsorted or a sorted T cell fraction (not recorded which). These receptors all come from a human donor who was either an allogeneic HSCT recipient or a stem cell or donor lymphocyte infusion donor (not recorded which). It is not recorded whose cells these are; they may come from a transplant donor. The CDR3 runs from the conserved cysteine through the conserved F or W.

cdr3_aa,cdr3_length,v_call
CASSLQRGYEQYF,13,TRBV27
CASSQRLAEQETQYF,15,TRBV4-1
CSVRMGRWSNQPQHF,15,TRBV20-1
CASSSLQGNYGYTF,14,TRBV28
CASNPGLADTDTQYF,15,TRBV11-2
CASSWGRGKAVSDTQYF,17,TRBV27
CASSIVRDRGVEQYF,15,TRBV5-6
CASSRSVDRYEQYF,14,TRBV6-1
CAISEISGTAPYEQYF,16,TRBV10-3
CSARPLRLSFGETQYF,16,TRBV20-1
CASSLRTGGPTYEQYF,16,TRBV5-1
CASSLTGVQPQHF,13,TRBV14
CASSFPRGSDNEQFF,15,TRBV7-9
CAIMEGVDSYNEQFF,15,TRBV10-3
CSARDGGGVGTEAFF,15,TRBV20-1
CASSLVPWETQYF,13,TRBV5-1
CASGPRQSDETQYF,14,TRBV11-3
CASSQGQTATDTQYF,15,TRBV4-2
CSVEDGAGDQPQHF,14,TRBV29-1
CASNDRGLYNEQFF,14,TRBV12-3/TRBV12-4